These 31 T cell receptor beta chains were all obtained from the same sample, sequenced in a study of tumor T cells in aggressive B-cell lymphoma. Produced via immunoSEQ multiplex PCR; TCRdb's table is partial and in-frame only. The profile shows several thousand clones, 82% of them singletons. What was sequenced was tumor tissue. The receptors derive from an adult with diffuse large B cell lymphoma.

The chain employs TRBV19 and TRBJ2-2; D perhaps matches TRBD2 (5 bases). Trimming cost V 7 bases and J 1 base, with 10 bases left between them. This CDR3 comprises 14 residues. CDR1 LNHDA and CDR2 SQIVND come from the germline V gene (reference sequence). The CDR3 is CASTPGMNTGELFF. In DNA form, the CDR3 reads TGTGCCAGTACTCCGGGGATGAACACCGGGGAGCTGTTTTTT.

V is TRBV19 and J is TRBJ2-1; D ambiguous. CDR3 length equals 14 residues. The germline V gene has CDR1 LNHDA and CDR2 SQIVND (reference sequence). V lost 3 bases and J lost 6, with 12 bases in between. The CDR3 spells CASSIRPGSNEQFF. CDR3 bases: TGTGCCAGTAGTATCAGGCCAGGATCCAATGAGCAGTTCTTC.

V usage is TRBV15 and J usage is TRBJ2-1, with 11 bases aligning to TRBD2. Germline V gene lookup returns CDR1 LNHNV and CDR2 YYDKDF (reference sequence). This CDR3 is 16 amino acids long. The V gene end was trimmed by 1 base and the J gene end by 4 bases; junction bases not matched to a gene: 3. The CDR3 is CATSRAGLAEYNEQFF. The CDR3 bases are TGTGCCACCAGCAGAGCGGGACTAGCGGAATACAATGAGCAGTTCTTC. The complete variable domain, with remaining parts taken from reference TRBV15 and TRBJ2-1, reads DAMVIQNPRYQVTQFGKPVTLSCSQTLNHNVMYWYQQKSSQAPKLLFHYYDKDFNNEADTPDNFQSRRPNTSFCFLDIRSPGLGDTAMYLCATSRAGLAEYNEQFFGPGTRLTVL.

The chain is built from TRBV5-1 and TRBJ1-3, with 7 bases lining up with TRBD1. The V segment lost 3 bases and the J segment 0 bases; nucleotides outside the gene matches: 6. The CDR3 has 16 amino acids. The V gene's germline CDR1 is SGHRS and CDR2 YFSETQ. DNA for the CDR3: TGCGCCAGCAGCTGGACAGGCTCAGGCTCTGGAAACACCATATATTTT. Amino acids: CASSWTGSGSGNTIYF.

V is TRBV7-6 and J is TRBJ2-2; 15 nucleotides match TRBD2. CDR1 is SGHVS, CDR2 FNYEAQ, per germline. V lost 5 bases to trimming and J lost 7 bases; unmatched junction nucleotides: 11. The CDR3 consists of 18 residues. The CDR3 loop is CASSPWTSGGALGGELFF. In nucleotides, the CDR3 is TGTGCCAGCAGCCCCTGGACTAGCGGGGGGGCACTGGGCGGGGAGCTGTTTTTT.

In DNA, the CDR3 is TGCGCCAGCAGCCAGCACAGGGGTGGCCAGCCCCAGCATTTT. Protein product: CASSQHRGGQPQHF. The chain is built from TRBV4-3 and TRBJ1-5; 7 nucleotides line up with TRBD1. The CDR3 contains 14 residues. After removal of 3 bases from V and 7 bases from J, the junction contained 6 bases not matched to a gene. In germline, CDR1 is LGHNA, CDR2 YSLEER.

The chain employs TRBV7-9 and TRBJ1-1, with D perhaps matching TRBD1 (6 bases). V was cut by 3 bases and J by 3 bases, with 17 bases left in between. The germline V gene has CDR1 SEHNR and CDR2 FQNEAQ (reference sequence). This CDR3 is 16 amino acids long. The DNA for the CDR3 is TGTGCCAGCAGCTTTTTTATTGCAGGGGCGGACACTGAAGCTTTCTTT. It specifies CASSFFIAGADTEAFF.

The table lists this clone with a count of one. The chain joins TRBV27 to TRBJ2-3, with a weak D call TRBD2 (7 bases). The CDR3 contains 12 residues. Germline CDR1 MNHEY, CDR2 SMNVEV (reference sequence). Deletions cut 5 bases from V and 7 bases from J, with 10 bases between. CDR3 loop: CASSAGAHTQYF. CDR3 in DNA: TGTGCCAGCAGTGCGGGGGCTCATACGCAGTATTTT.

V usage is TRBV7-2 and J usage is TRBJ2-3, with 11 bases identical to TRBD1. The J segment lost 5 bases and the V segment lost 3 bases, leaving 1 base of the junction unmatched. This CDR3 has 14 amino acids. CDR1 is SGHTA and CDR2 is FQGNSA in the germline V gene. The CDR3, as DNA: TGTGCCAGCAGCTTGGGGACAGGGGGAGATACGCAGTATTTT. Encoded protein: CASSLGTGGDTQYF.

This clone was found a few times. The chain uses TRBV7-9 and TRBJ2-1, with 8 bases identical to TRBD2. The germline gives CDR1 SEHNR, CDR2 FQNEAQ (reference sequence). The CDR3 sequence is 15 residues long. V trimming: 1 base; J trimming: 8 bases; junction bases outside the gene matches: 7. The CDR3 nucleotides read TGTGCCAGCAGCTTAGTGGTGGGACTAGGCGATGAGCAGTTCTTC. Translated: CASSLVVGLGDEQFF.

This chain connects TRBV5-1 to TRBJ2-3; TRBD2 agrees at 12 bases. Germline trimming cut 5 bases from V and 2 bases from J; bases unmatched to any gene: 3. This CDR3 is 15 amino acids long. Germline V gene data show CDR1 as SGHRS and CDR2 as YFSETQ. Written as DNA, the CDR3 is TGCGCCAGCAGGACTAGCGGGGGAGCCACAGATACGCAGTATTTT. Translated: CASRTSGGATDTQYF.

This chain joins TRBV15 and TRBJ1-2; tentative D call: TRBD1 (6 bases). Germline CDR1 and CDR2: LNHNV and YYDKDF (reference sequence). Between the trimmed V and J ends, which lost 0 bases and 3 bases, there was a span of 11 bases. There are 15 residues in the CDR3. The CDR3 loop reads CATSRDGGRHYGYTF. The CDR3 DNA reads TGTGCCACCAGCAGAGATGGGGGCCGGCACTATGGCTACACCTTC.

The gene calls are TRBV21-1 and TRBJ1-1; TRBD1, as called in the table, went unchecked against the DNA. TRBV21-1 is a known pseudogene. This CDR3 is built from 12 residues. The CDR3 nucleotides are TGTGCCAGCACCCTAAGGGGAATTGAAGCTTTCTTT. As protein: CASTLRGIEAFF.

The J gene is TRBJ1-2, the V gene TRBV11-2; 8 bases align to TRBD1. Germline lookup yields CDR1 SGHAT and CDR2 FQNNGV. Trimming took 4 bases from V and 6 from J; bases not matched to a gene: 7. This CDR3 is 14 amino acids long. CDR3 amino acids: CASSSPTGANGYTF. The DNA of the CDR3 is TGTGCCAGCAGCTCGCCGACAGGGGCCAATGGCTACACCTTC.

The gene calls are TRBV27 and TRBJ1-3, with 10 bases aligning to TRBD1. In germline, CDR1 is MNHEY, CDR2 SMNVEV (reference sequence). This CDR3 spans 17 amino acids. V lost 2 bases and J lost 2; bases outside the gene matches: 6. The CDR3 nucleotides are TGTGCCAGCAGTTTACATTATGGGACAGGGGCTGGAAACACCATATATTTT. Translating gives CASSLHYGTGAGNTIYF.

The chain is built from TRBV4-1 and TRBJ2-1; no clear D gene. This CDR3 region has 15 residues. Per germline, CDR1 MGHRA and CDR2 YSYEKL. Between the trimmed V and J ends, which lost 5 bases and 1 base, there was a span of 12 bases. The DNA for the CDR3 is TGCGCCAGCAGCTTCGGAGCTATGTCCTACAATGAGCAGTTCTTC. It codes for CASSFGAMSYNEQFF.

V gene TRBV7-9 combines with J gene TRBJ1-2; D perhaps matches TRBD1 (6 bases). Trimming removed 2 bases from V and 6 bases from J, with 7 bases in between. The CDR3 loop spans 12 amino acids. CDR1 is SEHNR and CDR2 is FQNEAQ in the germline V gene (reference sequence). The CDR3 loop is CASSLTGNGYTF. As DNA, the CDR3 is TGTGCCAGCAGCTTAACAGGGAATGGCTACACCTTC.

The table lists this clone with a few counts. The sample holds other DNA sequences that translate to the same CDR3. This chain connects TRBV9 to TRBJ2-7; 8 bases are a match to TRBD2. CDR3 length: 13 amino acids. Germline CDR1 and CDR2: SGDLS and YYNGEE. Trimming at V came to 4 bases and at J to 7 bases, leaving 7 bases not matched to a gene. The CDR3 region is CASSPRTSWEQYF. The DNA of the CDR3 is TGTGCCAGCAGCCCTCGGACTAGCTGGGAGCAGTACTTC.

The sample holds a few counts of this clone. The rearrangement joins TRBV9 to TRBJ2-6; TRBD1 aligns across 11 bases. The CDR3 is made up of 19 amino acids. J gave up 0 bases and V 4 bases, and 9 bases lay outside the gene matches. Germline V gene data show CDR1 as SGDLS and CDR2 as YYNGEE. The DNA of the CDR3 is TGTGCCAGCAGCCGGTACCGCGGACAGGGGGCCTCTGGGGCCAACGTCCTGACTTTC. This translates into CASSRYRGQGASGANVLTF. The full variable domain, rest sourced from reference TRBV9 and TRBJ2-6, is DSGVTQTPKHLITATGQRVTLRCSPRSGDLSVYWYQQSLDQGLQFLIQYYNGEERAKGNILERFSAQQFPDLHSELNLSSLELGDSALYFCASSRYRGQGASGANVLTFGAGSRLTVL.

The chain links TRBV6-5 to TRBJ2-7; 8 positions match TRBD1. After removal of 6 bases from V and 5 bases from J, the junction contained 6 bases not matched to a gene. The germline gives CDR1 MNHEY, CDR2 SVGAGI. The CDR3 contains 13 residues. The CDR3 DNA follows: TGTGCCAGCAGCACAGACAGGGGCGACGAGCAGTACTTC. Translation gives CASSTDRGDEQYF.

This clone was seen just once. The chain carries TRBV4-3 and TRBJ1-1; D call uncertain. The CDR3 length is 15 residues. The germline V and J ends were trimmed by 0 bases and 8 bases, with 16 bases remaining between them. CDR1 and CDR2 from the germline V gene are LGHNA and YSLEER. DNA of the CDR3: TGCGCCAGCAGCCAAGATTTCAAAGCCGGAGAGGAAGCTTTCTTT. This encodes CASSQDFKAGEEAFF.

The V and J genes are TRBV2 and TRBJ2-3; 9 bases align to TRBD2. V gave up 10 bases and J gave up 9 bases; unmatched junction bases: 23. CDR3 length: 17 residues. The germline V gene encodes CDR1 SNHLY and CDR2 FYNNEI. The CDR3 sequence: CATPLELAGAPVGTQYF. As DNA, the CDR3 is TGTGCCACCCCGCTTGAGTTAGCGGGAGCCCCCGTCGGCACGCAGTATTTT.

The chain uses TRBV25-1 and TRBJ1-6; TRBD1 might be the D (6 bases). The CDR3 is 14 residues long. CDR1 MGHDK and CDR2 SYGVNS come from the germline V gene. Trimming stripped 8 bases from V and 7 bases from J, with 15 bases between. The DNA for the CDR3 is TGTGCCAGCTCCGGGACACAGGAAAATTCACCCCTCCACTTT. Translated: CASSGTQENSPLHF.

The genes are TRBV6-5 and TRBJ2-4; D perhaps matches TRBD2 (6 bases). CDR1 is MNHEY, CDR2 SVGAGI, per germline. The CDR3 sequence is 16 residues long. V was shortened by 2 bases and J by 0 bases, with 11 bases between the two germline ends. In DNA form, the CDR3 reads TGTGCCAGCAGTTACCTGGAGGGACTAGCCAAAAACATTCAGTACTTC. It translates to CASSYLEGLAKNIQYF.

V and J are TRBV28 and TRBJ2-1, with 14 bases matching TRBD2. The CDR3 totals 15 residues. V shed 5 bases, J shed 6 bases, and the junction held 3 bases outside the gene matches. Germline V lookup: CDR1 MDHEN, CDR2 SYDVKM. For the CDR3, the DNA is TGTGCCAGCAGTCTCGGGACTAGCGGGGGCAATGAGCAGTTCTTC. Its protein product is CASSLGTSGGNEQFF.

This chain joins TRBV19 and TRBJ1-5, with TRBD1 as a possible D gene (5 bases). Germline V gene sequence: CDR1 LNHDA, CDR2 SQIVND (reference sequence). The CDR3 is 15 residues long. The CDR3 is CATRWTFYSNQPQHF. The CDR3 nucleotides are TGTGCTACTCGCTGGACATTTTATAGCAATCAGCCCCAGCATTTT.

The CDR3 is CATSAGQGPYEQYF. CDR3 nucleotide sequence: TGTGCCACCAGCGCGGGACAGGGCCCCTACGAGCAGTACTTC. The rearrangement uses TRBV15 and TRBJ2-7; 9 bases agree with TRBD1. This CDR3 spans 14 amino acids. V shed 5 bases and J 2 bases; nucleotides not matched to a gene: 4. The germline gives CDR1 LNHNV, CDR2 YYDKDF (reference sequence).

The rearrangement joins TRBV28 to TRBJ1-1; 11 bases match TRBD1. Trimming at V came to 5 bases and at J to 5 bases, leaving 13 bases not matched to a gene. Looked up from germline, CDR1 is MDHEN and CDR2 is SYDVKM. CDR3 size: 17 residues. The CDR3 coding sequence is TGTGCCAGCAGTGAACCGATCGGGACAGGGGGAAGGACTGAAGCTTTCTTT. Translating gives CASSEPIGTGGRTEAFF.

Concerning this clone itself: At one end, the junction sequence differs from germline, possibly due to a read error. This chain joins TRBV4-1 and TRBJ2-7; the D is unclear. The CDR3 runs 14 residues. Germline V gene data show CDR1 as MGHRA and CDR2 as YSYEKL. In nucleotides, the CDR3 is TGCGCCGGCAGCCAAGTTGGGCAGTCCTACGAGCAGTACTTC. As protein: CAGSQVGQSYEQYF.

The CDR3 DNA reads TGTGCCAGTAGTGTCGACAGGGGCCATACCACAGATACGCAGTATTTT. Encoded protein: CASSVDRGHTTDTQYF. The V gene is TRBV19, the J gene TRBJ2-3; 8 positions match TRBD1. The length of the CDR3 is 16 residues. Trimming took 5 bases from V and 2 from J; bases not matched to a gene: 9. From germline, CDR1 is LNHDA and CDR2 SQIVND (reference sequence).

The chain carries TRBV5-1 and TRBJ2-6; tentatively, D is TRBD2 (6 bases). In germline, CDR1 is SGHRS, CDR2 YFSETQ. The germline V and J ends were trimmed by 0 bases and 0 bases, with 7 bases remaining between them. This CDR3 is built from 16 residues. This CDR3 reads CASSLGEDSGANVLTF. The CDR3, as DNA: TGCGCCAGCAGCTTGGGGGAGGACTCTGGGGCCAACGTCCTGACTTTC.